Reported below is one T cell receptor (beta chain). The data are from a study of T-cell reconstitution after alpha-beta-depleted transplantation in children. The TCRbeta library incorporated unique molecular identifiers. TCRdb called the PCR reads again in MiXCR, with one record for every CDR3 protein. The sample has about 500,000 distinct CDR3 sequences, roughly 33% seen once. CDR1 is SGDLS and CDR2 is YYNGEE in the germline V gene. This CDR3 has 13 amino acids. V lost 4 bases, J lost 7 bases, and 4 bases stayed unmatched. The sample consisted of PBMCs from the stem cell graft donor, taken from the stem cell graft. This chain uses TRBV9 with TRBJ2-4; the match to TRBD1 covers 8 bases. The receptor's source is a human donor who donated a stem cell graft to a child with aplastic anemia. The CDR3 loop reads CASSQGARNIQYF. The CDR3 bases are TGTGCCAGCAGCCAGGGGGCGAGGAACATTCAGTACTTC.